Given below is one TCR beta chain in context. This specimen comes from a study of blood T cell repertoires in COVID-19. Study-level background: There were acute and convalescent COVID-19 samples, and they came from the United States, Italy and Spain. Nucleic acid was either cDNA or gDNA, and it came from T cells, B-cell-depleted T cells, or PBMCs.

In the original workflow: The authors estimated nucleated cell counts from reference gene primer amplification. Measured with immunoSEQ multiplex PCR; TCRdb has only the in-frame clones, and not every one. The DNA was the basis for D and trimming; V, J and clone size are from that table. The sample holds 150,000 to 200,000 clones, around 81% seen once. The CDR3 contains 14 residues. The germline V gene encodes CDR1 LNHDA and CDR2 SQIVND (reference sequence). V gave up 4 bases and J gave up 3 bases; unmatched junction bases: 4. What was sequenced was peripheral blood. The sequence was obtained from a man between 60 and 70 years old with active or convalescent COVID-19. The chain joins TRBV19 to TRBJ1-2; 8 bases align to TRBD1. DNA of the CDR3: TGTGCCAGTAGTACGTTACAGGGGGACTATGGCTACACCTTC. Translated, it gives CASSTLQGDYGYTF.